This is a list of T cell receptor beta chains from one sample in a study of blood T cell repertoires in COVID-19. This table comes from immunoSEQ multiplex PCR, and its TCRdb copy is limited to in-frame clones, with some not included. The data hold approximately 10,000 clones, with approximately 82% observed a single time. Material for sequencing was peripheral blood. These receptors all come from a human donor in a cohort sampled during active COVID-19. Each CDR3 is given with its conserved first and last residue. A D gene is named only where the DNA matches it firmly. The listing skips clone size in some rows; elsewhere it reads once, few, many or a size class.

D gene: -
clone size: -
J gene: TRBJ1-2
V gene: TRBV5-6
CDR3 DNA: TGTGCCAGCAGCGTTGCTAGTAACTATGGCTACACCTTC
CDR3 protein: CASSVASNYGYTF

D gene: -
clone size: -
J gene: TRBJ2-2
V gene: TRBV7-6
CDR3 DNA: TGTGCCAGTCGGCGGGGTTGGGGGGTGAACACCGGGGAGCTGTTTTTT
CDR3 protein: CASRRGWGVNTGELFF

D gene: -
clone size: once
J gene: TRBJ2-2
V gene: TRBV6-2/TRBV6-3
CDR3 DNA: TGTGCCAGCAGTATACAGATCACCGGGGAGCTGTTTTTT
CDR3 protein: CASSIQITGELFF

D gene: -
clone size: -
J gene: TRBJ2-7
V gene: TRBV5-1
CDR3 DNA: TGCGCCAGCAGCTTGGGAGACTTGCCCTACGAGCAGTACTTC
CDR3 protein: CASSLGDLPYEQYF

D gene: TRBD1
clone size: once
J gene: TRBJ2-3
V gene: TRBV6-4
CDR3 DNA: TGTGCCAGCAGTGAGGACAGGGGGGATTCAGATACGCAGTATTTT
CDR3 protein: CASSEDRGDSDTQYF

D gene: -
clone size: -
J gene: TRBJ2-5
V gene: TRBV7-2
CDR3 DNA: TGTGCCAGCAGCTTAGGTCGGGCGGGTCTCAGTTTTGAGACCCAGTACTTC
CDR3 protein: CASSLGRAGLSFETQYF

D gene: -
clone size: -
J gene: TRBJ1-6
V gene: TRBV28
CDR3 DNA: TGTGCCAGCAGCCAGCTGACTCTCTCCTATAATTCACCCCTCCACTTT
CDR3 protein: CASSQLTLSYNSPLHF

D gene: TRBD2
clone size: -
J gene: TRBJ2-3
V gene: TRBV24-1
CDR3 DNA: TGTGCCACCAGTGGTGGGTCCGCGGGGGGGCCAGATACGCAGTATTTT
CDR3 protein: CATSGGSAGGPDTQYF

D gene: -
clone size: -
J gene: TRBJ2-2
V gene: TRBV19
CDR3 DNA: TGTGCCAGTAGTATGAGGCTCTTCGGGGACACCGGGGAGCTGTTTTTT
CDR3 protein: CASSMRLFGDTGELFF

D gene: TRBD1
clone size: -
J gene: TRBJ2-1
V gene: TRBV6-6
CDR3 DNA: TGTGCCAGCAGTTCAGCCGGGACAGGGAACAATGAGCAGTTCTTC
CDR3 protein: CASSSAGTGNNEQFF

D gene: -
clone size: -
J gene: TRBJ1-2
V gene: TRBV28
CDR3 DNA: TGTGCCAGCAGCACTTCACCCGCCGCGTATGGCTACACCTTC
CDR3 protein: CASSTSPAAYGYTF

D gene: TRBD1
clone size: -
J gene: TRBJ1-1
V gene: TRBV5-1
CDR3 DNA: TGCGCCAGCAGCTTGGTGCAGGGGGCAGGTAGCACTGAAGCTTTCTTT
CDR3 protein: CASSLVQGAGSTEAFF

D gene: -
clone size: -
J gene: TRBJ2-5
V gene: TRBV7-9
CDR3 DNA: TGTGCCAGCAGCTTCGGGGGGCTGGAGACCCAGTACTTC
CDR3 protein: CASSFGGLETQYF

D gene: -
clone size: -
J gene: TRBJ2-3
V gene: TRBV28
CDR3 DNA: TGTGCCAGCAGTTTTGGCGGGGATACGCAGTATTTT
CDR3 protein: CASSFGGDTQYF

D gene: -
clone size: -
J gene: TRBJ2-5
V gene: TRBV9
CDR3 DNA: TGTGCCAGCAGCGTAGGCCCGTCGGGTACGAGCCAGTACTTC
CDR3 protein: CASSVGPSGTSQYF

D gene: -
clone size: -
J gene: TRBJ1-1
V gene: TRBV14
CDR3 DNA: TGTGCCAGCAGCCGAGACAGATTGAACACTGAAGCTTTCTTT
CDR3 protein: CASSRDRLNTEAFF

D gene: TRBD1
clone size: -
J gene: TRBJ1-2
V gene: TRBV9
CDR3 DNA: TGTGCCAGCAGCGTAATAGGGACAGGGAACTATGGCTACACCTTC
CDR3 protein: CASSVIGTGNYGYTF

D gene: -
clone size: once
J gene: TRBJ1-3
V gene: TRBV15
CDR3 DNA: TGTGCCACCAGTGACCGGGACAAACGCACGGGAAACACCATATATTTT
CDR3 protein: CATSDRDKRTGNTIYF

D gene: -
clone size: -
J gene: TRBJ2-2
V gene: TRBV24-1
CDR3 DNA: TGTGCCACCAGTGATTTAGGTCGGGGGAACACCGGGGAGCTGTTTTTT
CDR3 protein: CATSDLGRGNTGELFF

D gene: TRBD2
clone size: -
J gene: TRBJ2-7
V gene: TRBV5-6
CDR3 DNA: TGTGCCAGCAGCTCCTCGCCTAGCGGGGGTACCTACGAGCAGTACTTC
CDR3 protein: CASSSSPSGGTYEQYF

D gene: TRBD2
clone size: -
J gene: TRBJ2-3
V gene: TRBV5-1
CDR3 DNA: TGCGCCAGCAGCCTGCTAGCGGGGGGACCAGATACGCAGTATTTT
CDR3 protein: CASSLLAGGPDTQYF

D gene: -
clone size: -
J gene: TRBJ2-7
V gene: TRBV7-8
CDR3 DNA: TGTGCCAGCAATGGCAACAGGCAGTACGAGCAGTACTTC
CDR3 protein: CASNGNRQYEQYF